These 12 T cell receptor beta chains came from one sample sequenced in a study of tumor-infiltrating lymphocytes in primary liver carcinoma. The tissue used was unsorted bulk material of about 19-33 mg. RNA and DNA were co-extracted from it with the AllPrep DNA/RNA mini kit. TCR beta cDNA came from around 500 ng total RNA, primed with a constant-region primer. Slightly modified ARM-PCR served as the procedure for the TCR beta libraries. These libraries came from three rounds of nested multiplex PCR. It was with TRBV1-TRBV30 forward primers and a C-beta reverse primer that the first two PCR rounds were run, at approximately 9 cycles each. Each CDR3 protein is one row after TCRdb ran MiXCR on the multiplex PCR reads. The sample comprises 95,000 to 150,000 distinct CDR3 sequences, around 65% of which are singletons, and 8.1% rests with the top ten. Sequenced sample: tumor-adjacent normal liver tissue. The receptors stem from an older woman with primary liver carcinoma and hepatitis B virus infection.

This clonotype was counted a few times. The chain has TRBV19 and TRBJ1-3; D call uncertain. The CDR3 covers 14 residues. The V gene's germline CDR1 is LNHDA and CDR2 SQIVND (reference sequence). Trimming stripped 1 base from V and 0 bases from J, with 4 bases between. The CDR3, as DNA: TGTGCCAGTAGTATAGTCATCTCTGGAAACACCATATATTTT. Its protein is CASSIVISGNTIYF.

This clonotype was detected many times. This chain uses TRBV12-3 or TRBV12-4 with TRBJ2-2, with 9 bases matching TRBD2. The CDR3 is made up of 15 amino acids. The trim removed 5 bases at V and 4 bases at J, leaving 5 bases unmatched. The CDR3 sequence is CASSAGGRGTGELFF. In DNA form, the CDR3 reads TGTGCCAGCAGTGCGGGAGGGCGGGGCACCGGGGAGCTGTTTTTT.

The sample holds one count of this clonotype. Since a much larger clone is just one base distant, this may be a read error. The genes are TRBV7-9 and TRBJ2-1; 7 bases map to TRBD2. The last part of the DNA fits TRBJ2-7 better; the J call may be wrong. Germline V lookup: CDR1 SEHNR, CDR2 FQNEAQ (reference sequence). This CDR3 is built from 16 residues. CDR3 bases: TGTGCCAGCAGCTTAGGGCGGGAGAAGCTGCGGGATGAGCAGTACTTC. This translates into CASSLGREKLRDEQYF.

The V gene is TRBV7-8, the J gene TRBJ2-3, with no clear D. CDR1 and CDR2 from the germline V gene are SGHVS and FQNEAQ. This CDR3 has 15 residues. Trimming removed 5 bases from V and 4 bases from J, with 16 bases in between. CDR3 bases: TGTGCCAGCAGCACTTACGAGAAAAACCCAGATACGCAGTATTTT. Protein product: CASSTYEKNPDTQYF.

The V call is TRBV11-2, the J call TRBJ2-7, with TRBD2 identical over 10 bases. CDR1 SGHAT and CDR2 FQNNGV come from the germline V gene. The CDR3 has 16 residues. V shed 3 bases and J 4 bases; nucleotides not matched to a gene: 9. CDR3 loop: CASSLLAGARAYEQYF. The CDR3 bases are TGTGCCAGCAGCTTGCTAGCGGGAGCCAGGGCATACGAGCAGTACTTC.

A remark on this clonotype: The junction does not match germline at one end; this may be a read error. The CDR3 loop reads CAGSLWGAGSLGINYGYTF. CDR3 DNA sequence: TGTGCCGGCAGTCTATGGGGGGCAGGCAGCTTAGGGATTAACTATGGCTACACCTTC. The chain uses TRBV28 and TRBJ1-2; a weak D match, TRBD1 (6 bases). CDR1 is MDHEN and CDR2 is SYDVKM in the germline V gene. The CDR3 has 19 amino acids.

Regarding this clonotype: The junction and the germline gene differ at one end; a read error may be behind it. The V gene is TRBV18, the J gene TRBJ2-5; D may be TRBD1 (5 bases). Germline V CDR1 and CDR2: KGHSH, LQKENI. The CDR3 sequence is 14 residues long. The CDR3 nucleotides are TGTGCCAGCTCACTCCAAGGGGCGCAAGAGATCCAGTACTTC. Its translation: CASSLQGAQEIQYF. The complete variable domain, with remaining parts taken from reference TRBV18 and TRBJ2-5, reads NAGVMQNPRHLVRRRGQEARLRCSPMKGHSHVYWYRQLPEEGLKFMVYLQKENIIDESGMPKERFSAEFPKEGPSILRIQQVVRGDSAAYFCASSLQGAQEIQYFGPGTRLLVL.

Concerning this clonotype itself: A much larger clone differs from this one at a single base, so this may be a read error. The V call is TRBV5-8, the J call TRBJ2-6; D perhaps matches TRBD1 (6 bases). In germline, CDR1 is SGHTS, CDR2 YDEGEE. CDR3 length equals 18 residues. The CDR3: CVSSLFLDSHSGANVLTF. CDR3 coding DNA: TGTGTCAGCAGCTTGTTTCTGGACAGCCACTCTGGGGCCAACGTCCTGACTTTC.

In this sample, this clonotype turned up many times. The gene calls are TRBV28 and TRBJ2-1, with 7 bases matching TRBD2. Germline V CDR1 and CDR2: MDHEN, SYDVKM. With V trimmed by 2 bases and J by 8 bases, 6 bases remained unmatched. The CDR3 is made up of 14 amino acids. CDR3 bases: TGTGCCAGCAGTTTAGGCGGGAGTCTGCATGAGCAGTTCTTC. Translation: CASSLGGSLHEQFF.

Turning to this clonotype: A much larger clone differs by one base, so this may be a read error. This sequence joins TRBV12-3 or TRBV12-4 and TRBJ2-2, with 8 bases fitting TRBD2. The junction had 14 bases not matched to a gene; V was cut back by 8 bases and J by 0 bases. CDR3 length: 18 amino acids. CDR3 sequence (DNA): TGTGCCAGCGGGGCGGGACTAGTGGGAAGTACGAACACCGGGGAGCTGTTTTTT. Translated: CASGAGLVGSTNTGELFF.

As concerns this clonotype: One junction end disagrees with the germline gene, perhaps due to a read error. V is TRBV7-3 and J is TRBJ2-2; 8 nucleotides agree with TRBD1. The CDR3 length is 14 residues. The germline V gene encodes CDR1 SGHTA and CDR2 FQGTGA. The CDR3 sequence: CVSSLGQDTGELFF. In DNA form, the CDR3 reads TGTGTCAGCAGCTTGGGACAGGACACCGGGGAGCTGTTTTTT.

This clonotype was observed at least ten times. V and J are TRBV12-3 or TRBV12-4 and TRBJ2-3, with 10 bases matching TRBD1. V shed 6 bases, J shed 8 bases, and the junction held 8 bases outside the gene matches. CDR3 size: 14 residues. The CDR3 bases are TGTGCCAGCAGGGGACAGGGGTCGGGGCGTACGCAGTATTTT. Translation: CASRGQGSGRTQYF.